The 9 T cell receptor beta chains below were found in one sample sequenced in a study of blood T cell repertoires in COVID-19. Libraries were prepared by immunoSEQ multiplex PCR; TCRdb keeps only in-frame clonotypes and omits some of them. The repertoire holds some 450,000 clones, 85% to 90% seen once, with less than 0.95% in the top ten. The sample comprised peripheral blood. These TCRs come from a man aged 18 to 29 with COVID-19, enrolled during active disease.

With regard to this clone: The identical CDR3 is also encoded by other nucleotide sequences in the sample. The V and J genes are TRBV28 and TRBJ1-4, with 7 positions matching TRBD1. With 4 bases clipped from V and 8 bases from J, the junction kept 7 bases outside the gene matches. The CDR3 runs to 14 residues. Germline V lookup: CDR1 MDHEN, CDR2 SYDVKM. CDR3 coding DNA: TGTGCCAGCAGTTCGGATAAGGGACAGGAAAAACTGTTTTTT. Its protein is CASSSDKGQEKLFF.

V usage is TRBV2 and J usage is TRBJ2-2, with 10 bases aligning to TRBD2. With 6 bases clipped from V and 4 bases from J, the junction kept 8 bases outside the gene matches. The CDR3 has 16 amino acids. Germline-derived CDR1 and CDR2 are SNHLY and FYNNEI. CDR3 in amino acids: CASRALLAGVTGELFF. The CDR3, as DNA: TGTGCCAGCAGGGCCCTCCTAGCGGGAGTCACCGGGGAGCTGTTTTTT.

The chain has TRBV7-8 and TRBJ2-3, with 11 positions matching TRBD2. Germline values: CDR1 SGHVS, CDR2 FQNEAQ. This CDR3 contains 16 residues. The V and J ends lost 3 bases and 4 bases, in that order; junction bases with no gene match: 6. In nucleotides, the CDR3 is TGTGCCAGCAGCTTTCGTACTAGCGGGAGTTCAGATACGCAGTATTTT. It encodes CASSFRTSGSSDTQYF.

The gene calls are TRBV19 and TRBJ2-1; D is uncertain. The CDR3 runs 14 residues. The germline gives CDR1 LNHDA, CDR2 SQIVND (reference sequence). Trimming removed 8 bases from V and 0 bases from J, with 11 bases in between. The CDR3 region has the DNA TGTGCCAGTGGTTGGTCTAGCTCCTACAATGAGCAGTTCTTC. The encoded protein is CASGWSSSYNEQFF.

The rearrangement links TRBV13 to TRBJ2-1; a possible D gene is TRBD2 (6 bases). V lost 8 bases and J 0 bases, leaving 20 bases between the germline ends. Per germline, CDR1 PRHDT and CDR2 FYEKMQ (reference sequence). This CDR3 has 17 amino acids. The CDR3 loop is CASGTPLHSTSYNEQFF. The CDR3 DNA sequence: TGTGCCAGCGGGACTCCACTCCACTCAACCTCCTACAATGAGCAGTTCTTC. Variable domain in full (rest from reference TRBV13 and TRBJ2-1): AAGVIQSPRHLIKEKRETATLKCYPIPRHDTVYWYQQGPGQDPQFLISFYEKMQSDKGSIPDRFSAQQFSDYHSELNMSSLELGDSALYFCASGTPLHSTSYNEQFFGPGTRLTVL.

This clone has only a few counts. The V and J genes are TRBV24-1 and TRBJ1-2; 8 bases align to TRBD1. The J segment lost 8 bases and the V segment lost 4 bases, leaving 5 bases of the junction unmatched. Per germline, CDR1 KGHDR and CDR2 SFDVKD. The CDR3 is 13 amino acids. The CDR3, as DNA: TGTGCCACCAGTGACCAAAGACAGGGGGGCTACACCTTC. It is translated as CATSDQRQGGYTF.

The chain recombines TRBV4-2 with TRBJ2-1; TRBD2 aligns across 11 bases. Germline V gene data show CDR1 as LGHNA and CDR2 as YNFKEQ. The CDR3 runs 19 residues. The J segment lost 6 bases and the V segment lost 0 bases, leaving 13 bases of the junction unmatched. CDR3 in DNA: TGTGCCAGCAGCCAAGACCCCCTAGCGGGAGGAATTACTCCCAATGAGCAGTTCTTC. This gives the protein CASSQDPLAGGITPNEQFF.

This clone was recorded only once. The CDR3 sequence: CASSLRPGDNSPLHF. The CDR3 DNA is TGTGCCAGCAGCCTTCGTCCAGGGGACAATTCACCCCTCCACTTT. The chain couples TRBV5-5 to TRBJ1-6; weak D call: TRBD1 (6 bases). Between the trimmed V and J ends, which lost 4 bases and 7 bases, there was a span of 15 bases. CDR1 SGHKS and CDR2 YYEKEE come from the germline V gene (reference sequence). This CDR3 contains 15 residues.

This clone was counted at least ten times. V gene TRBV14 combines with J gene TRBJ1-1; D gene ambiguous. The germline V and J ends were trimmed by 0 bases and 4 bases, with 9 bases remaining between them. The CDR3 sequence is 14 residues long. Germline CDR1 SGHDN, CDR2 FVKESK. The CDR3 is CASSQEVSSTEAFF. DNA for the CDR3: TGTGCCAGCAGCCAAGAGGTGTCGAGCACTGAAGCTTTCTTT.